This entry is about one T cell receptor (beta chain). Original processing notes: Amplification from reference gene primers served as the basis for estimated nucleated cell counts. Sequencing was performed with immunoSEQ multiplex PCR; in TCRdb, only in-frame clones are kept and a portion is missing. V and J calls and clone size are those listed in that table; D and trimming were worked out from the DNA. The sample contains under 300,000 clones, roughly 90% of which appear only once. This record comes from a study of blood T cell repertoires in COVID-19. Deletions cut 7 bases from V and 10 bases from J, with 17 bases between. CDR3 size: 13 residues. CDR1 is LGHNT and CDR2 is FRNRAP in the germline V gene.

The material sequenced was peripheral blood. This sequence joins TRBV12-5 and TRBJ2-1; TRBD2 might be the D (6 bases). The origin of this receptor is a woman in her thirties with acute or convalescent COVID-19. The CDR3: CASALATVLEQFF. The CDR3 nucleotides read TGTGCTAGTGCCCTAGCGACAGTCCTCGAGCAGTTCTTC.